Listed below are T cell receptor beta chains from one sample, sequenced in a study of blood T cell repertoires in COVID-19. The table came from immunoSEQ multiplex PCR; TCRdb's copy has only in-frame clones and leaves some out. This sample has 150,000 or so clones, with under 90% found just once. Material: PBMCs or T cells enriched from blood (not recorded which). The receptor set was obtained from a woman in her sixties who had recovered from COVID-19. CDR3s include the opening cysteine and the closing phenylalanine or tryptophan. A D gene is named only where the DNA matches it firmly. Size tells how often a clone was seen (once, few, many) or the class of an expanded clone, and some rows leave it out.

CDR3nt: TGTGCCTGGAGCTGGATAGCTTATAATTCACCCCTCCACTTT; CDR3aa: CAWSWIAYNSPLHF; v_gene: TRBV30; d_gene: -; j_gene: TRBJ1-6; abundance: -
CDR3nt: TGTGCCAGTTCTTCCGTTGGGGACAGGGGGCCCAACTACGAGCAGTACTTC; CDR3aa: CASSSVGDRGPNYEQYF; v_gene: TRBV19; d_gene: TRBD1; j_gene: TRBJ2-7; abundance: -
CDR3nt: TGTGCCAGCAGAGGGACAGGGGGCAAGGACACCATATATTTT; CDR3aa: CASRGTGGKDTIYF; v_gene: TRBV2; d_gene: TRBD1; j_gene: TRBJ1-3; abundance: -
CDR3nt: TGCGCCAGCAGCCAGTACGGTGAGAATCAGCCCCAGCATTTT; CDR3aa: CASSQYGENQPQHF; v_gene: TRBV4-1; d_gene: -; j_gene: TRBJ1-5; abundance: -
CDR3nt: TGCGCCAGCAGCTCGGAACTACAGGGTGTTAGGAATGGCTACACCTTC; CDR3aa: CASSSELQGVRNGYTF; v_gene: TRBV5-1; d_gene: -; j_gene: TRBJ1-2; abundance: -
CDR3nt: TGTGCCGTTCGCCGAGACACAGATACGCAGTATTTT; CDR3aa: CAVRRDTDTQYF; v_gene: TRBV19; d_gene: -; j_gene: TRBJ2-3; abundance: -
CDR3nt: TGCGCCAGCAGCCAAGATCCAGGGGCAGAGACCCAGTACTTC; CDR3aa: CASSQDPGAETQYF; v_gene: TRBV4-1; d_gene: -; j_gene: TRBJ2-5; abundance: few
CDR3nt: TGTGCCAGCAGCAGTCAGGGGACAACTAATGAAAAACTGTTTTTT; CDR3aa: CASSSQGTTNEKLFF; v_gene: TRBV11-2; d_gene: -; j_gene: TRBJ1-4; abundance: -
CDR3nt: TGTGCCAGCAGCTTACTGATTAGCGGGAGCCGCACAGATACGCAGTATTTT; CDR3aa: CASSLLISGSRTDTQYF; v_gene: TRBV7-8; d_gene: TRBD2; j_gene: TRBJ2-3; abundance: -
CDR3nt: TGTGCCAGCAGCGCGAGACAGCCCCAAGAGACCCAGTACTTC; CDR3aa: CASSARQPQETQYF; v_gene: TRBV9; d_gene: -; j_gene: TRBJ2-5; abundance: -
CDR3nt: TGTGCCAGTAGTACGCTAGCGGGGGCGGCCTACGAGCAGTACTTC; CDR3aa: CASSTLAGAAYEQYF; v_gene: TRBV19; d_gene: TRBD2; j_gene: TRBJ2-7; abundance: -
CDR3nt: TGTGCCAGTAGTATAGGGCGGGGACTAGACTACAATGAGCAGTTCTTC; CDR3aa: CASSIGRGLDYNEQFF; v_gene: TRBV19; d_gene: TRBD2; j_gene: TRBJ2-1; abundance: -
CDR3nt: TGTGCCAGCAGCTCCAAAGCCTGGCCTAGAGCCAACATTCAGTACTTC; CDR3aa: CASSSKAWPRANIQYF; v_gene: TRBV7-9; d_gene: -; j_gene: TRBJ2-4; abundance: -
CDR3nt: TGTGCCAGCAGCTTATTTCAGACTCCGAAAGATACGCAGTATTTT; CDR3aa: CASSLFQTPKDTQYF; v_gene: TRBV11-2; d_gene: -; j_gene: TRBJ2-3; abundance: -
CDR3nt: TGTGCCAGCAGGGGGGTTTTGGGAGGAAGCTTATACGAGCAGTACTTC; CDR3aa: CASRGVLGGSLYEQYF; v_gene: TRBV2; d_gene: -; j_gene: TRBJ2-7; abundance: -
CDR3nt: TGTGCCAGCAGTTACGGCGGGGGAGGCCACGAGCAGTACTTC; CDR3aa: CASSYGGGGHEQYF; v_gene: TRBV6-5; d_gene: TRBD2; j_gene: TRBJ2-7; abundance: -
CDR3nt: TGTGCCTGGAGTAGAATAGATAGCAATCAGCCCCAGCATTTT; CDR3aa: CAWSRIDSNQPQHF; v_gene: TRBV30; d_gene: -; j_gene: TRBJ1-5; abundance: -
CDR3nt: TGTGCCAGCAGCGATCGGGGACTCGCACCGGATTCACCCCTCCACTTT; CDR3aa: CASSDRGLAPDSPLHF; v_gene: TRBV9; d_gene: -; j_gene: TRBJ1-6; abundance: -
CDR3nt: TGTGCCAGCACCGTAGGTGAGGTGCTCGGGAATGAGCAGTTCTTC; CDR3aa: CASTVGEVLGNEQFF; v_gene: TRBV9; d_gene: -; j_gene: TRBJ2-1; abundance: -